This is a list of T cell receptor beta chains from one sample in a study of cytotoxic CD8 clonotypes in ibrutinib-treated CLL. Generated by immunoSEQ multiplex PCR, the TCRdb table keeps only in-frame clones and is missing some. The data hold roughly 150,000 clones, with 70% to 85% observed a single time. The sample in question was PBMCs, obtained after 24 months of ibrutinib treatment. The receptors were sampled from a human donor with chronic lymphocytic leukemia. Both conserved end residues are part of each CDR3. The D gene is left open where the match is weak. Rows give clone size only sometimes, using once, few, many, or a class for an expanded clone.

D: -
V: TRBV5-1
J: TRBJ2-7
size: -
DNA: TGCGCCAGCAGCTTGATGGGAGGTTCACGCGACGAGCAGTACTTC
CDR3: CASSLMGGSRDEQYF

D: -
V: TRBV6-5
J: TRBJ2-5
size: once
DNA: TGTGCCAGCAGTTACGATAGCGGTCCCGGGACCCAGTACTTC
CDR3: CASSYDSGPGTQYF

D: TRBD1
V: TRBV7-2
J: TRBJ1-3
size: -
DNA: TGTGCCAGCAGCCCGACAGGGCTTAACTCTGGAAACACCATATATTTT
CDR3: CASSPTGLNSGNTIYF

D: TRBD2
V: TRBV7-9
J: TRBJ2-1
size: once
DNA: TGTGCCAGCAGCTTAGAGGGCGGGAGCCTTGGTGAGCAGTTCTTC
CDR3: CASSLEGGSLGEQFF

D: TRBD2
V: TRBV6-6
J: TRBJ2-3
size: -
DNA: TGTGCCAGCAGTCCTCTAGCGGCTTTTGCCACAGATACGCAGTATTTT
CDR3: CASSPLAAFATDTQYF

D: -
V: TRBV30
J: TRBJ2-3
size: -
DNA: TGTGCCTGGGGGACCTCCGATACGCAGTATTTT
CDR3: CAWGTSDTQYF

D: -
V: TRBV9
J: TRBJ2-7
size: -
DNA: TGTGCCAGCAGCCCCGGTGGCTTTCCCTACGAGCAGTACTTC
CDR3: CASSPGGFPYEQYF

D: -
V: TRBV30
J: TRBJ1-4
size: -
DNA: TGTGCCTGGAGTTACAGGGACGGTGGACTGTTTTTT
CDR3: CAWSYRDGGLFF

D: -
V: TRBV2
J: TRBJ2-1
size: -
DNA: TGTGCCAGCAGTGTGGAATCTCCCGTGAGGAGTGAGCAGTTCTTC
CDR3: CASSVESPVRSEQFF

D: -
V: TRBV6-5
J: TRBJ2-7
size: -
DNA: TGTGCCAGCAGTCGGGCGGGGCAATCCTACGAGCAGTACTTC
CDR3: CASSRAGQSYEQYF

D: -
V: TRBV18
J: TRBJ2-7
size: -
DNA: TGTGCCAGCTCATCTGGGGGACTCCCCTACGAGCAGTACTTC
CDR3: CASSSGGLPYEQYF

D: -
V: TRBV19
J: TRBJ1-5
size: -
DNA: TGTGCCAGTAGTATGATGAGGGGGGGACCCAATCAGCCCCAGCATTTT
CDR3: CASSMMRGGPNQPQHF

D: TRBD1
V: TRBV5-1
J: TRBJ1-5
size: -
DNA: TGCGCCAGCAGCGTGACGACAGGGCTCAATCAGCCCCAGCATTTT
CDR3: CASSVTTGLNQPQHF

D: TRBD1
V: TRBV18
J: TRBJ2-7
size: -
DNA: TGTGCCAGCTCACCAGGGACAGGATACGAGCAGTACTTC
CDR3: CASSPGTGYEQYF

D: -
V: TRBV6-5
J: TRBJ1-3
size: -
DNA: TGTGCCAGCCGGGACGGTGTCTCTGGAAACACCATATATTTT
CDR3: CASRDGVSGNTIYF

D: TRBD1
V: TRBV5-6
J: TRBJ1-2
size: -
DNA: TGTGCCAGCAGCTCCCGGACAGGACCCTATGGCTACACCTTC
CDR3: CASSSRTGPYGYTF

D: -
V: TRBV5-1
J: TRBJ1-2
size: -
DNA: TGCGCCAGCAGCTTATCGCTATTATATGGCTACACCTTC
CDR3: CASSLSLLYGYTF

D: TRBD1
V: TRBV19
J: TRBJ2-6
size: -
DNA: TGTGCCAGTAGTAGAACGGGACAGCTAGATTCTGGGGCCAACGTCCTGACTTTC
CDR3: CASSRTGQLDSGANVLTF

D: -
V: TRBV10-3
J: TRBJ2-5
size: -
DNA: TGTGCCATCAGTGATCAAGTTTTAGAGACCCAGTACTTC
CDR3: CAISDQVLETQYF

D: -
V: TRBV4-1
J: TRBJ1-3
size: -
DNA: TGCGCCAGCAGCCAACGAGAGGTGGACACCATATATTTT
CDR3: CASSQREVDTIYF

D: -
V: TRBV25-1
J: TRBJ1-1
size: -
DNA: TGTGCCAGCAGTGAATCGACAGGACTCACTGAAGCTTTCTTT
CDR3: CASSESTGLTEAFF

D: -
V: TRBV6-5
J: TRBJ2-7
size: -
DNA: TGTGCCAGCAGCCTAACAGCCCGCGAGCAGTACTTC
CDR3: CASSLTAREQYF

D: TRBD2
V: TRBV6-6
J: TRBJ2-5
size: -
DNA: TGTGCCAGCAGTTCCGCGGGAGGGCTAAAGGAGACCCAGTACTTC
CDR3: CASSSAGGLKETQYF

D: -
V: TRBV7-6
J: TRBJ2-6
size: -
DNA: TGTGCCAGCAGCTCACCGGGACGTCCCTCTGGGGCCAACGTCCTGACTTTC
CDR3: CASSSPGRPSGANVLTF

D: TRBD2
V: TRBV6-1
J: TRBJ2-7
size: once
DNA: TGTGCCAGCAGTGACCCGGGACTAGCGGGAGTCGAGCAGTACTTC
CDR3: CASSDPGLAGVEQYF

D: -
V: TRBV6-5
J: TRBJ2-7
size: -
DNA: TGTGCCAGCAGTTACTCAGGGGTCCACGAGCAGTACTTC
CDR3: CASSYSGVHEQYF

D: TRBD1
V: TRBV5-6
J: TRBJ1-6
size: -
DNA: TGTGCCAGCAGCTTAGACAGGGGAGGGAAGAATTCACCCCTCCACTTT
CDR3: CASSLDRGGKNSPLHF

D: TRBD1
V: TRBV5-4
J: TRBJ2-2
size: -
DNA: TGTGCCAGCAGCACCTGGACAGGGGCGAACACCGGGGAGCTGTTTTTT
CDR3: CASSTWTGANTGELFF

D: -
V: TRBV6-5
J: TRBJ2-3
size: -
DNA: TGTGCCACCTCCCACGGCGGGGCCACAGATACGCAGTATTTT
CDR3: CATSHGGATDTQYF

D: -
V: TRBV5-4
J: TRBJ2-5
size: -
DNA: TGTGCCAGCAGCTCCCGAGGGGGGGTCCAAGAGACCCAGTACTTC
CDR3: CASSSRGGVQETQYF

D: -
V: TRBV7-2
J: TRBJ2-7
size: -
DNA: TGTGCCAGCAGCTTATACGGGTACGAGCAGTACTTC
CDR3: CASSLYGYEQYF

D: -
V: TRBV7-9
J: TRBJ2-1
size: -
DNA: TGTGCCAGCTTCAAAGGCGGGGCCTACAATGAGCAGTTCTTC
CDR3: CASFKGGAYNEQFF

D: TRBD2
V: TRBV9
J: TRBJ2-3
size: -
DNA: TGTGCCAGCAGCGTAGAGGGACTAGTGTGGGATACGCAGTATTTT
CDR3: CASSVEGLVWDTQYF

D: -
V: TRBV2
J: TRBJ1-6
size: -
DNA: TGTGCCAGCAGTGAGGCCGGCAGGGCGGGGACACCCCTCCACTTT
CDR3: CASSEAGRAGTPLHF

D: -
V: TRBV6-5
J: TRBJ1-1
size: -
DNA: TGTGCCAGCAGTTACGGGCAGGGCACTGAAGCTTTCTTT
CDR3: CASSYGQGTEAFF